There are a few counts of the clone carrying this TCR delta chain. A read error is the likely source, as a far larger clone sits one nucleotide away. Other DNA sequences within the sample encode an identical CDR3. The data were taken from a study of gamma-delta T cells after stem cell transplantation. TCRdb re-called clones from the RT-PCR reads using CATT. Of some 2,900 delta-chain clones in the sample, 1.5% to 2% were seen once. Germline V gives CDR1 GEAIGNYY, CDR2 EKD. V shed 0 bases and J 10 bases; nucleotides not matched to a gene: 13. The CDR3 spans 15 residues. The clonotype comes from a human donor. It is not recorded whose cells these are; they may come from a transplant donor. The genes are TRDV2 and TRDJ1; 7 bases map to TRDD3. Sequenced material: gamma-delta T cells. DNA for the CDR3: TGTGCCTGTGACACCGTTGGGGATATAGGGGAGTCACTCATCTTT. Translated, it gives CACDTVGDIGESLIF.